This T cell receptor (beta chain) is from a study of T cell responses to AZD1222 COVID-19 vaccine (TCRdb year 2021). The study in broad terms: A total of 233 trial participants underwent TCR sequencing, of whom nearly 210 had received two doses of AZD1222 and around 26 had received two doses of the MenACWY control vaccine. Trial participants were enrolled by age into 18-55, 56-69 and 70-plus year subgroups, with around 150, 28 and 57 TCR-sequenced participants respectively. The study at large found these results: In the small 56-69-year group, the increase in depth fell short of significance, most likely because of low power. Participants were mostly white British, with more females than males. The authors suggested clonal diversity may have been underestimated. Conclusions about previously exposed vaccinees are limited because only a handful of AZD1222 recipients were SARS-CoV-2 seropositive at baseline. Spike-specific TCR breadth and depth rose significantly after two AZD1222 doses compared with day 0 and with MenACWY recipients. Because no day 14 peak-response samples were available, the repertoires could be characterized only after the peak T cell response. The whole spike protein was spanned by vaccine-associated CD4 TCRs, and dominant responses were seen in regions 160-218 and 743-854. Nearly half of unique spike-specific TCRs reportedly recognized epitopes outside regions mutated in the B.1.351 and B.1.1.7 variants.

The CDR3 regions of human TCRbeta chains were analyzed by immunosequencing. From the authors' description of their analysis: Repertoire TCRs were matched against a reference library of SARS-CoV-2-specific TCRs generated with the MIRA antigen-specificity platform. Breadth meant the fraction of unique TCRs that were SARS-CoV-2-associated, whereas depth meant the fraction of total T cells that were SARS-CoV-2-associated. Using the MIRA data, each spike-specific TCR was assigned both to the spike region to which the TCR was reactive and to a CD4 or CD8 class. Log10-transformed breadth and depth values were compared by one-way ANOVA with Sidak's multiple comparisons tests. Entries here come from immuneACCESS through TCRdb and include only in-frame sequences with V and J called. Some clones fail to appear in such tables; in the studies checked, an unresolved V gene covers under half of the shortfall, and the cause of the remainder is unknown. For V, J and clone size, that table is used; D and trimming come from the DNA. The sample table holds roughly 58,000 clones, of which roughly 89% were seen once. Clones ranked in the top ten supply under 6.5% of the sample.

Reading the label with the study, this specimen's time point is: about 28 days (+/-7) after the second vaccine dose. AZD1222 recipients given second doses at about 4 weeks or at about 12 weeks were pooled, since spike-specific TCR depth and breadth were not found to differ between the two schedules. Samples from vaccinated people were obtained from the UK trials COV001 and COV002, which included a single-blind randomized controlled phase 2/3 trial of AZD1222 (ChAdOx1 nCoV-19) in healthy adults. For TCRbeta chain sequencing, PBMC samples from trial participants were taken at day 0 and at day 28 after the second dose. V trim: 10 bases; J trim: 5 bases; unmatched bases: 7. Per the germline V gene, SNHLY is the CDR1 and FYNNEI is the CDR2. There are 12 amino acids in the CDR3, from cysteine to phenylalanine inclusive. Kept here is only the CDR3 DNA, which spans 36 bases and is read in frame from base 1.

With regard to this clone: This receptor's antigen is unknown. No qualities accompany the bases; no much larger clone lies one base away.

The origin of this receptor is an adult who received the AZD1222 COVID-19 vaccine. The input for sequencing was peripheral blood, taken 28 days after the second AZD1222 dose. The chain employs TRBV2 and TRBJ2-7; a stretch of 8 junction bases matches TRBD1. DNA sequence: TGTGCCACCAGACAGGGGTTCGACGAGCAGTACTTC. Its translation is CATRQGFDEQYF.